What follows are 25 T cell receptor beta chains derived from one specimen sequenced in a study of OX40 agonist ivuxolimab in advanced cancers. Assay used: immunoSEQ multiplex PCR; TCRdb lists only in-frame clones, some missing. Seen here are 78,000 or so clones, 92% observed once, and the top ten hold 8% to 10%. Here the sequenced sample was CD4+ or CD8+ T cells sorted from blood, taken in a trial of the OX40 agonist ivuxolimab. The receptors derive from an adult with an advanced solid tumor such as melanoma, head and neck, liver or kidney cancer.

V is TRBV6-5 and J is TRBJ1-2; D not certain. The V gene lost 0 bases and the J gene lost 8 bases, with 13 bases spanning the gap. Per the germline V gene, CDR1 is MNHEY and CDR2 is SVGAGI. CDR3 size: 14 residues. The CDR3 coding sequence is TGTGCCAGCAGTTACTCGGAGGGATTGCTGGGCTACACCTTC. Amino acids: CASSYSEGLLGYTF.

The V and J genes are TRBV27 and TRBJ2-7; the match to TRBD2 covers 11 bases. This CDR3 comprises 13 residues. Germline CDR1 is MNHEY and CDR2 is SMNVEV (reference sequence). The trim removed 9 bases at V and 5 bases at J, leaving 6 bases unmatched. The DNA of the CDR3 is TGTGCCAGTAGCGGGGGGGCCCGGAACGAGCAGTACTTC. This gives the protein CASSGGARNEQYF.

This chain joins TRBV27 and TRBJ1-6; D not certain. The V end lost 4 bases, the J end lost 7 bases, and 11 bases lay between the germline ends. This CDR3 contains 14 residues. Germline lookup yields CDR1 MNHEY and CDR2 SMNVEV (reference sequence). This chain's CDR3 is CASSYSNSNSPLHF. The CDR3 DNA reads TGTGCCAGCAGTTATAGCAATTCAAATTCACCCCTCCACTTT.

V usage is TRBV7-8 and J usage is TRBJ1-2; no reliable D call. The CDR3 is made up of 15 amino acids. CDR1 SGHVS and CDR2 FQNEAQ come from the germline V gene. V was trimmed by 4 bases and J by 2 bases, leaving 14 bases between them. CDR3: CASSSRLSKNYGYTF. The CDR3 DNA reads as TGTGCCAGCAGCTCCCGCCTGAGTAAAAACTATGGCTACACCTTC.

The rearrangement links TRBV6-5 to TRBJ2-7, with D maybe TRBD2 (6 bases). Germline V gene lookup returns CDR1 MNHEY and CDR2 SVGAGI. The CDR3 runs 13 residues. Trimming took off 2 bases at V and 4 bases at J, with 9 bases between the two ends. The CDR3 DNA is TGTGCCAGCAGTTACCGGGGGATTTACGAGCAGTACTTC. Protein sequence: CASSYRGIYEQYF.

The rearrangement joins TRBV5-8 to TRBJ1-1; D gene unclear. CDR1 is SGHTS, CDR2 YDEGEE, per germline. There are 13 residues in the CDR3. V was clipped by 4 bases and J by 1 base, with 8 bases between them. CDR3 amino acids: CASSRTQNTEAFF. The DNA for the CDR3 is TGTGCCAGCAGCCGCACACAGAACACTGAAGCTTTCTTT.

The rearrangement uses TRBV13 and TRBJ1-3; D may be TRBD1 (6 bases). V lost 4 bases, J lost 1 base, and 8 bases lay in between. Germline CDR1 reads PRHDT; CDR2 reads FYEKMQ (reference sequence). CDR3 length: 14 amino acids. The CDR3 protein is CASSSGESGNTIYF. The CDR3 nucleotides read TGTGCCAGCAGCTCAGGGGAATCTGGAAACACCATATATTTT.

J is TRBJ1-1 and V is TRBV11-2; D is unclear. Trimming took off 1 base at V and 3 bases at J, with 15 bases between the two ends. CDR3 length: 16 residues. Germline loops: CDR1 SGHAT, CDR2 FQNNGV. The CDR3 DNA follows: TGTGCCAGCAGCTTAGTGGTGGAGACGGCTGACACTGAAGCTTTCTTT. Translated, it gives CASSLVVETADTEAFF.

This chain joins TRBV2 and TRBJ2-2, with TRBD1 matching 7 bases. V lost 6 bases and J lost 3; bases outside the gene matches: 7. The CDR3 runs 15 residues. Looked up from germline, CDR1 is SNHLY and CDR2 is FYNNEI. The CDR3 DNA is TGTGCCAGCAGGCCGGGACAGAGGGACACCGGGGAGCTGTTTTTT. Its protein is CASRPGQRDTGELFF. Combining the CDR3 with reference TRBV2 and TRBJ2-2 gives the whole variable domain EPEVTQTPSHQVTQMGQEVILRCVPISNHLYFYWYRQILGQKVEFLVSFYNNEISEKSEIFDDQFSVERPDGSNFTLKIRSTKLEDSAMYFCASRPGQRDTGELFFGEGSRLTVL.

V is TRBV7-2 and J is TRBJ2-3, with D possibly being TRBD2 (6 bases). The germline CDR1 and CDR2 sequences are SGHTA and FQGNSA. The CDR3 is made up of 16 amino acids. Trimming cost V 5 bases and J 0 bases, with 15 bases left between them. CDR3: CASSLGASVSTDTQYF. CDR3 nucleotide sequence: TGTGCCAGCAGCCTTGGGGCTAGCGTTAGCACAGATACGCAGTATTTT.

CDR3 nucleotides: TGTGCCAGCAGCGTTGAAGGGGGCGCTCACGAGCAGTACTTC. It yields the protein CASSVEGGAHEQYF. The rearrangement uses TRBV7-9 and TRBJ2-7, with 7 positions matching TRBD1. The CDR3 covers 14 residues. V dropped 5 bases and J dropped 5; count of bases not matched to a gene: 9. Germline V lookup: CDR1 SEHNR, CDR2 FQNEAQ (reference sequence).

By share of the sample, this clone is medium-sized. The rearrangement links TRBV7-9 to TRBJ2-1, with D possibly TRBD1 on 6 matching bases. This CDR3 is built from 15 residues. Germline V lookup: CDR1 SEHNR, CDR2 FQNEAQ (reference sequence). Trimming left V 1 base short and J 15 bases short, with 22 bases between. The CDR3 DNA follows: TGTGCCAGCAGCTTAGACGCTAGTATCGGACAGTTTCTGTTCTTC. It codes for CASSLDASIGQFLFF.

The gene calls are TRBV11-2 and TRBJ2-5, with D maybe TRBD2 (5 bases). The J call is doubtful: the DNA matches TRBJ2-7 better. This CDR3 contains 14 residues. The germline gives CDR1 SGHAT, CDR2 FQNNGV. CDR3 amino acids: CASSLGPTGNEQYF. The CDR3 DNA reads TGTGCCAGCAGCTTAGGACCCACGGGGAACGAGCAGTACTTC.

The chain carries TRBV7-2 and TRBJ2-3, with 8 bases aligning to TRBD2. In germline, CDR1 is SGHTA, CDR2 FQGNSA. The V and J ends lost 5 bases and 4 bases, in that order; junction bases with no gene match: 17. This CDR3 is built from 18 residues. The CDR3 protein is CASSPIHISGAPADTQYF. The CDR3 coding sequence is TGTGCCAGCAGCCCTATTCATATTAGCGGGGCTCCCGCAGATACGCAGTATTTT.

The CDR3 reads CASSLEEDNYYGYTF. The CDR3 DNA reads TGTGCCAGCAGCTTAGAGGAGGACAATTACTATGGCTACACCTTC. V is TRBV13 and J is TRBJ1-2; TRBD1 is a possible D gene (5 bases). The V and J ends lost 1 base and 3 bases respectively, with 12 bases between them. Germline V lookup: CDR1 PRHDT, CDR2 FYEKMQ (reference sequence). This CDR3 is built from 15 residues.

The rearrangement uses TRBV11-2 and TRBJ2-1; no reliable D call. The germline V gene has CDR1 SGHAT and CDR2 FQNNGV. V lost 1 base and J 3 bases, leaving 7 bases between the germline ends. The CDR3 consists of 14 residues. CDR3 loop: CASSLGAHYNEQFF. In DNA form, the CDR3 reads TGTGCCAGCAGCTTAGGGGCCCACTACAATGAGCAGTTCTTC.

The chain couples TRBV14 to TRBJ1-2; TRBD1 aligns across 9 bases. The V gene end was trimmed by 1 base and the J gene end by 5 bases; junction bases not matched to a gene: 14. The germline V gene has CDR1 SGHDN and CDR2 FVKESK. The CDR3 spans 18 residues. CDR3 in DNA: TGTGCCAGCAGCCAAGCGTCCCGGGACAGGGTTCTTGGGTATGGCTACACCTTC. Translating gives CASSQASRDRVLGYGYTF.

The chain uses TRBV5-1 and TRBJ1-1; the match to TRBD1 covers 7 bases. Trimming took 3 bases from V and 6 from J; bases not matched to a gene: 20. This CDR3 is 18 amino acids long. Germline assignment: CDR1 SGHRS and CDR2 YFSETQ. The CDR3 here is CASSSLIQQGSFGAEAFF. CDR3 sequence (DNA): TGCGCCAGCAGCTCCCTAATTCAACAGGGGTCGTTTGGTGCTGAAGCTTTCTTT.

This clone was detected only a few times. V is TRBV6-4 and J is TRBJ2-3; maybe TRBD1 (6 bases). Germline V gene lookup returns CDR1 MRHNA and CDR2 SNTAGT. The CDR3 extends over 13 amino acids. V gave up 4 bases and J gave up 2 bases, with 7 bases separating them. CDR3 protein: CASSGTVTDTQYF. As DNA, the CDR3 is TGTGCCAGCAGTGGGACAGTCACAGATACGCAGTATTTT.

This clone was counted a single time. The chain has TRBV9 and TRBJ1-1; TRBD1 matches 7 bases. CDR1 SGDLS and CDR2 YYNGEE come from the germline V gene. Trimming cost V 4 bases and J 0 bases; bases outside gene matches: 12. The CDR3 has 17 residues. The CDR3 region is CASSSNVGGGMNTEAFF. CDR3 nucleotides: TGTGCCAGCAGCTCTAATGTAGGGGGCGGAATGAACACTGAAGCTTTCTTT. Variable domain in full (rest from reference TRBV9 and TRBJ1-1): DSGVTQTPKHLITATGQRVTLRCSPRSGDLSVYWYQQSLDQGLQFLIQYYNGEERAKGNILERFSAQQFPDLHSELNLSSLELGDSALYFCASSSNVGGGMNTEAFFGQGTRLTVV.

The genes are TRBV6-5 and TRBJ1-1; 7 bases are a match to TRBD1. CDR3 length: 14 residues. From germline, CDR1 is MNHEY and CDR2 SVGAGI. With V trimmed by 6 bases and J by 5 bases, 9 bases remained unmatched. The CDR3: CASRNTGDETEAFF. CDR3 nucleotides: TGTGCCAGCAGAAACACAGGGGATGAAACTGAAGCTTTCTTT.

The chain links TRBV5-6 to TRBJ1-1; D is unresolved. Germline V gene sequence: CDR1 SGHDT, CDR2 YYEEEE. CDR3 length: 14 residues. Trimming cost V 1 base and J 1 base, with 8 bases left between them. The CDR3 is CASSLSPGNTEAFF. CDR3 DNA: TGTGCCAGCAGCTTGTCCCCAGGGAACACTGAAGCTTTCTTT.

This clone was seen a single time. The rearrangement joins TRBV4-3 to TRBJ2-1; D may be TRBD1 (5 bases). V gave up 0 bases and J gave up 0 bases, with 9 bases separating them. This CDR3 region has 16 residues. CDR1 is LGHNA, CDR2 YSLEER, per germline. The CDR3 sequence: CASSQDSDSSYNEQFF. In nucleotides, the CDR3 is TGCGCCAGCAGCCAAGATTCAGACAGCTCCTACAATGAGCAGTTCTTC.

The rearrangement links TRBV7-9 to TRBJ2-1, with D unresolved. Germline V gene lookup returns CDR1 SEHNR and CDR2 FQNEAQ (reference sequence). Trimming cost V 1 base and J 2 bases, with 3 bases left between them. The CDR3 is made up of 13 amino acids. The CDR3 here is CASSLVTYNEQFF. In nucleotides, the CDR3 is TGTGCCAGCAGCTTAGTTACCTACAATGAGCAGTTCTTC.

The rearrangement joins TRBV19 to TRBJ1-1; D perhaps matches TRBD1 (5 bases). V was shortened by 5 bases and J by 0 bases, with 13 bases between the two germline ends. This CDR3 has 15 residues. Germline V CDR1 and CDR2: LNHDA, SQIVND (reference sequence). The CDR3 DNA reads TGTGCCAGTAGTCCTGAGACAGTAATGAACACTGAAGCTTTCTTT. It codes for CASSPETVMNTEAFF.